In this sample, the clone carrying this T cell receptor beta chain turned up once. The sample is drawn from a study of blood T cell repertoires in COVID-19. Study context: Samples of COVID-19 (acute and convalescent) were obtained from the United States, Italy and Spain.

The table came from immunoSEQ multiplex PCR; TCRdb's copy has only in-frame clones and leaves some out. The sample shows approximately 200,000 clones, 88% of them seen only once. Trimming stripped 0 bases from V and 0 bases from J, with 9 bases between. Per the germline V gene, CDR1 is MGHRA and CDR2 is YSYEKL. The CDR3 has 16 residues. This chain uses TRBV4-1 with TRBJ1-3; D might be TRBD1 (5 bases). Material: peripheral blood. The TCR originated in a woman aged 55-69 years with acute or convalescent COVID-19. In DNA form, the CDR3 reads TGCGCCAGCAGCCAAGATAACAGGCCCTCTGGAAACACCATATATTTT. It yields the protein CASSQDNRPSGNTIYF.